Shown below are 5 T cell receptor beta chains from a single sample sequenced in a study of blood T cell repertoires in COVID-19. The data were produced by immunoSEQ multiplex PCR, yet TCRdb's version contains in-frame clones alone and is incomplete. The table records about 15,000 clones, roughly 92% of them present only once. Specimen: peripheral blood. All receptors derive from a human donor with active COVID-19. The donor label of this sample is uncertain.

The CDR3 nucleotides read TGTGCCAGCAGAGAGACAGGGGTAAATGAAAAACTGTTTTTT. Its translation is CASRETGVNEKLFF. J is TRBJ1-4 and V is TRBV25-1; TRBD1 matches at 8 bases. CDR1 MGHDK and CDR2 SYGVNS come from the germline V gene. The CDR3 is 14 residues long. The junction had 5 bases not matched to a gene; V was cut back by 6 bases and J by 5 bases. The complete variable domain, with remaining parts taken from reference TRBV25-1 and TRBJ1-4, reads EADIYQTPRYLVIGTGKKITLECSQTMGHDKMYWYQQDPGMELHLIHYSYGVNSTEKGDLSSESTVSRIRTEHFPLTLESARPSHTSQYLCASRETGVNEKLFFGSGTQLSVL.

The chain uses TRBV7-2 and TRBJ1-1; unclear D gene. Looked up from germline, CDR1 is SGHTA and CDR2 is FQGNSA. The CDR3 runs to 14 residues. The V end was cut by 1 base, the J end by 0 bases, with 6 bases between. The CDR3 nucleotides read TGTGCCAGCAGCTTAGATCCCTTGAACACTGAAGCTTTCTTT. It codes for CASSLDPLNTEAFF.

The chain has TRBV15 and TRBJ2-7, with 8 bases that match TRBD1. The ends lost 0 bases at V and 3 bases at J; junction bases unmatched: 19. This CDR3 has 20 residues. CDR1 LNHNV and CDR2 YYDKDF come from the germline V gene (reference sequence). CDR3 in amino acids: CATSRDHGQQPGQAIYEQYF. CDR3 coding DNA: TGTGCCACCAGCAGAGATCACGGTCAGCAGCCGGGACAGGCCATCTACGAGCAGTACTTC.

V usage is TRBV7-6 and J usage is TRBJ1-1; D is unclear. The CDR3 has 13 residues. V lost 1 base and J 1 base, leaving 4 bases between the germline ends. Germline V gene sequence: CDR1 SGHVS, CDR2 FNYEAQ. The CDR3 nucleotides are TGTGCCAGCAGCTTAGTAGCGAACACTGAAGCTTTCTTT. This codes for CASSLVANTEAFF.

This chain uses TRBV19 with TRBJ2-3; possibly TRBD2 for D (5 bases). Germline V lookup: CDR1 LNHDA, CDR2 SQIVND (reference sequence). V dropped 4 bases and J dropped 2 bases, with 10 bases sitting between them. The CDR3 is 14 amino acids. This chain's CDR3 is CASSRAAFTDTQYF. The DNA for the CDR3 is TGTGCCAGTAGTAGAGCGGCCTTCACAGATACGCAGTATTTT.